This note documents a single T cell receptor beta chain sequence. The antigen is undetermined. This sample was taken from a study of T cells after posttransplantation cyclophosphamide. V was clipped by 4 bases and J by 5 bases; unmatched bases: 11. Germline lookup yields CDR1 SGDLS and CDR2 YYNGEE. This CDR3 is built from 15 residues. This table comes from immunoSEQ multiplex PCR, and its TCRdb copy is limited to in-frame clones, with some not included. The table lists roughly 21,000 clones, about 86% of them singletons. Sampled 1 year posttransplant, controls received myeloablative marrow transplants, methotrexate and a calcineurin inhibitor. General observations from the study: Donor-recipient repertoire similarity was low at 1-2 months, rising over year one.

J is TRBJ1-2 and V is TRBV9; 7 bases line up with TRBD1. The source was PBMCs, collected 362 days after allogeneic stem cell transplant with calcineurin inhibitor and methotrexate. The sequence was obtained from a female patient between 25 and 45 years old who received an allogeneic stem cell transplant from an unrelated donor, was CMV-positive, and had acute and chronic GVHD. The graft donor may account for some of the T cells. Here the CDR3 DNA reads TGTGCCAGCAGCCCACCCGGGACAGTTCTTTATGGCTACACCTTC. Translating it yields CASSPPGTVLYGYTF. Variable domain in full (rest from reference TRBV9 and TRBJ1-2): DSGVTQTPKHLITATGQRVTLRCSPRSGDLSVYWYQQSLDQGLQFLIQYYNGEERAKGNILERFSAQQFPDLHSELNLSSLELGDSALYFCASSPPGTVLYGYTFGSGTRLTVV.